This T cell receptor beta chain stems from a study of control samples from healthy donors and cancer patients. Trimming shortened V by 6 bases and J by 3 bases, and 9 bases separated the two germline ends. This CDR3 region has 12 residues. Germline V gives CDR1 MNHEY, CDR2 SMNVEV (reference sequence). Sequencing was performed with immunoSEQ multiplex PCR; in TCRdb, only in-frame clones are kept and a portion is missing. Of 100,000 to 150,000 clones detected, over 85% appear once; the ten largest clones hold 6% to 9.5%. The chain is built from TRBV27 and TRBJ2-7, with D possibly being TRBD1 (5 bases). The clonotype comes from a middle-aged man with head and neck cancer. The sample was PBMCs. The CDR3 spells CASRGPDYEQYF. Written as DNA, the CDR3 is TGTGCCAGCAGGGGGCCGGACTACGAGCAGTACTTC.